A single sample gave rise to the 16 T cell receptor beta chains below, sequenced in a study of CD8 T cells in ankylosing spondylitis. In TCRdb, the 5' RACE reads were re-called with MiXCR into one record per CDR3 protein. The data show around 210,000 distinct CDR3 sequences, 7.5% to 9.5% seen once. Input material: blood, either unsorted or a sorted T cell fraction (not recorded which). All receptors come from a female donor with ankylosing spondylitis or in good health (not recorded which).

This clonotype was seen at least ten times. This chain joins TRBV29-1 and TRBJ1-2; D unclear. Germline V CDR1 and CDR2: SQVTM, ANQGSEA. This CDR3 has 13 amino acids. V dropped 1 base and J dropped 4 bases, with 10 bases sitting between them. In DNA form, the CDR3 reads TGCAGCGTTGAAGCCCAGACCGCCTATGGCTACACCTTC. Translating it yields CSVEAQTAYGYTF.

This clonotype was counted ten times or more. The chain links TRBV20-1 to TRBJ2-5; unclear D gene. Germline V lookup: CDR1 DFQATT, CDR2 SNEGSKA (reference sequence). Trimming shortened V by 1 base and J by 7 bases, and 10 bases separated the two germline ends. The CDR3 sequence is 12 residues long. CDR3 region: CSARGAPRTQYF. The CDR3 DNA reads TGCAGTGCTAGAGGAGCGCCCAGGACCCAGTACTTC.

This clonotype was recorded many times. The CDR3 loop is CAWSVRRGAEQFF. CDR3 sequence (DNA): TGTGCCTGGAGTGTACGCAGGGGGGCTGAGCAGTTCTTC. The chain couples TRBV30 to TRBJ2-1, with D maybe TRBD1 (7 bases). This CDR3 is built from 13 residues. The V gene lost 0 bases and the J gene lost 9 bases, with 12 bases spanning the gap. CDR1 is GTSNPN, CDR2 SVGIG, per germline (reference sequence).

This clonotype was counted many times. This chain uses TRBV9 with TRBJ2-2; 13 bases align to TRBD2. The V gene's germline CDR1 is SGDLS and CDR2 YYNGEE. V lost 4 bases to trimming and J lost 5 bases; unmatched junction nucleotides: 14. The CDR3 spans 19 residues. CDR3 DNA: TGTGCCAGCAGCCTTAGACCGACTAGCGGGAGGCAGGGAACCGGGGAGCTGTTTTTT. Translation: CASSLRPTSGRQGTGELFF.

This clonotype has at least ten counts. V gene TRBV6-5 combines with J gene TRBJ2-1, with 9 bases identical to TRBD2. Trimming cost V 0 bases and J 9 bases; bases outside gene matches: 9. Germline lookup yields CDR1 MNHEY and CDR2 SVGAGI. This CDR3 contains 16 residues. The CDR3 here is CASSYSVSGGLGEQFF. CDR3 sequence (DNA): TGTGCCAGCAGTTACTCGGTTAGCGGGGGTCTTGGTGAGCAGTTCTTC.

This clonotype was recorded many times. The chain couples TRBV20-1 to TRBJ2-1, with D uncertain. CDR1 is DFQATT, CDR2 SNEGSKA, per germline (reference sequence). V shed 4 bases and J shed 10 bases, with 8 bases lying between them. The CDR3 sequence is 10 residues long. In DNA, the CDR3 is TGCAGTGCTACGCTCGGGGAGCAGTTCTTC. Protein product: CSATLGEQFF.

This clonotype came up many times. CDR3: CAVTGNSHEQYF. As DNA, the CDR3 is TGTGCCGTCACAGGGAATTCCCACGAGCAGTACTTC. The chain employs TRBV6-6 and TRBJ2-7; D possibly corresponds to TRBD1 (6 bases). The CDR3 is 12 amino acids. Looked up from germline, CDR1 is MNHNY and CDR2 is SVGAGI (reference sequence). V shed 11 bases and J shed 5 bases, with 16 bases lying between them.

This clonotype has ten or more counts. CDR3 nucleotides: TGCAGCGTGGGTGGGTCAGGGGCTGAAGCTTTCTTT. Protein: CSVGGSGAEAFF. V is TRBV29-1 and J is TRBJ1-1; the D gene is possibly TRBD1 (6 bases). Trimming took off 6 bases at V and 6 bases at J, with 14 bases between the two ends. Germline values: CDR1 SQVTM, CDR2 ANQGSEA. The CDR3 runs 12 residues.

This clonotype was counted at least ten times. This chain uses TRBV28 with TRBJ1-3; possible D gene TRBD1, 5 bases. There are 13 residues in the CDR3. The V end lost 5 bases, the J end lost 7 bases, and 12 bases lay between the germline ends. Germline V gene data show CDR1 as MDHEN and CDR2 as SYDVKM. The DNA for the CDR3 is TGTGCCAGCAGTCCAGGATGGGGGAACACCATATATTTT. As protein: CASSPGWGNTIYF.

At least ten counts were recorded for this clonotype. The chain combines TRBV3-1 with TRBJ2-6; the match to TRBD2 covers 14 bases. Trimming removed 1 base from V and 3 bases from J; junction bases left unmatched: 11. CDR3 size: 21 residues. CDR1 and CDR2 from the germline V gene are LGHDT and YNNKEL (reference sequence). The CDR3 DNA reads TGTGCCAGCAGCCAAGCTTCACGACTAGCGGGAGGGCCGTATGGGGCCAACGTCCTGACTTTC. Protein sequence: CASSQASRLAGGPYGANVLTF. Supplemented by reference TRBV3-1 and TRBJ2-6, the full variable domain reads DTAVSQTPKYLVTQMGNDKSIKCEQNLGHDTMYWYKQDSKKFLKIMFSYNNKELIINETVPNRFSPKSPDKAHLNLHINSLELGDSAVYFCASSQASRLAGGPYGANVLTFGAGSRLTVL.

In its sample, this clonotype was seen many times. The chain employs TRBV7-2 and TRBJ2-3, with TRBD1 as a possible D gene (5 bases). V lost 2 bases and J 2 bases, leaving 11 bases between the germline ends. CDR1 is SGHTA, CDR2 FQGNSA, per germline. The CDR3 runs to 15 residues. This CDR3 is CASSLLGVLTDTQYF. CDR3 DNA sequence: TGTGCCAGCAGCTTATTAGGGGTTCTCACAGATACGCAGTATTTT.

On this clonotype: A much more abundant neighbour one base away suggests this may be a read error. The rearrangement uses TRBV20-1 and TRBJ2-3, with a weak D call TRBD2 (6 bases). The CDR3 is 15 amino acids. Trimming shortened V by 7 bases and J by 0 bases, and 17 bases separated the two germline ends. Germline V CDR1 and CDR2: DFQATT, SNEGSKA (reference sequence). As DNA, the CDR3 is TGCAGTGTCGGAGGGCGGGTGGCTAGCACAGATACGCAGTATTTT. This sequence encodes CSVGGRVASTDTQYF.

This clonotype was observed many times. The rearrangement joins TRBV29-1 to TRBJ2-1, with 14 bases that match TRBD2. The J segment lost 9 bases and the V segment lost 3 bases, leaving 10 bases of the junction unmatched. The CDR3 is made up of 16 amino acids. CDR1 is SQVTM, CDR2 ANQGSEA, per germline. The DNA of the CDR3 is TGCAGCGTTGACGGGACTAGCGGGAGACTGGTGACTGAGCAGTTCTTC. Protein: CSVDGTSGRLVTEQFF.

The gene calls are TRBV11-2 and TRBJ2-2; TRBD2 is a possible D gene (6 bases). Germline V gives CDR1 SGHAT, CDR2 FQNNGV. The germline V and J ends were trimmed by 6 bases and 0 bases, with 8 bases remaining between them. The CDR3 contains 14 residues. The CDR3, as DNA: TGTGCCAGCAGACCGGGGGCGAACACCGGGGAGCTGTTTTTT. Translated: CASRPGANTGELFF.

This clonotype was seen ten or more times. The V and J genes are TRBV24-1 and TRBJ2-1; 11 bases align to TRBD2. The CDR3 covers 15 residues. The germline gives CDR1 KGHDR, CDR2 SFDVKD. The V gene end was trimmed by 3 bases and the J gene end by 7 bases; junction bases not matched to a gene: 4. The CDR3 here is CATSDRSGRGNEQFF. In DNA, the CDR3 is TGTGCCACCAGTGATCGTAGCGGGAGGGGAAATGAGCAGTTCTTC.

This clonotype appeared many times. The V gene is TRBV20-1, the J gene TRBJ1-1; D is ambiguous. Germline V gives CDR1 DFQATT, CDR2 SNEGSKA (reference sequence). The length of the CDR3 is 13 residues. Trimming took off 5 bases at V and 4 bases at J, with 14 bases between the two ends. The CDR3 reads CSARLALLTEAFF. CDR3 coding DNA: TGCAGTGCTCGTCTGGCTCTCCTCACTGAAGCTTTCTTT.